This passage covers 5 T cell receptor beta chains from one sample sequenced in a study of cytomegalovirus exposure and HLA in healthy donors listed by TCRdb under 2017. The library was generated by the immunoSEQ multiplex PCR assay. For the multiplex PCR, a mixture combining 60 forward primers for TCR Vbeta segments and 13 reverse primers for TCR Jbeta segments was used. This is the immuneACCESS table as TCRdb keeps it, with only in-frame sequences that have V and J called. A part of the clones is gone; compared with another copy, unresolved V genes explain less than half, and the rest is unexplained. The sample's table lists a count of approximately 40,000 clones. Of the sample, approximately 1.8% is held by the ten largest clones. Material: PBMCs. The receptors originated from a woman aged 25-40 years in good health and CMV-seronegative.

The chain links TRBV18 to TRBJ1-2, with no clear D. CDR1 is KGHSH, CDR2 LQKENI, per germline. The germline V and J ends were trimmed by 5 bases and 8 bases, with 15 bases remaining between them. This CDR3 comprises 13 residues. CDR3 DNA sequence: TGTGCCAGCTCAGCAGTTGGAGTGCAGGGCTACACCTTC. Its protein is CASSAVGVQGYTF.

This chain links TRBV28 with TRBJ1-2; 10 bases align to TRBD1. From germline, CDR1 is MDHEN and CDR2 SYDVKM. After removal of 8 bases from V and 8 bases from J, the junction contained 5 bases not matched to a gene. CDR3 length: 12 amino acids. CDR3 coding DNA: TGTGCCAGCCGCGGGACAGGGGAGGGCTACACCTTC. Translated, it gives CASRGTGEGYTF.

The chain has TRBV7-8 and TRBJ2-7; 9 bases align to TRBD1. The ends lost 5 bases at V and 7 bases at J; junction bases unmatched: 6. The CDR3 runs 13 residues. CDR1 and CDR2 (germline): SGHVS, FQNEAQ. CDR3 sequence (DNA): TGTGCCAGCAGCGGGGACAGGGCGAGGGAGCAGTACTTC. Amino acid sequence: CASSGDRAREQYF.

Comments on this clone: Its ends do not fully match the called genes, so a read error is possible. The chain is built from TRBV5-5 and TRBJ2-7; D may be TRBD2 (5 bases). CDR1 and CDR2 (germline): SGHKS, YYEKEE (reference sequence). This CDR3 spans 14 amino acids. The CDR3 DNA reads as TGTGCCAGCAGCTTGGTTGGGAGCTCCTACGAGCAGTCCTTC. This codes for CASSLVGSSYEQSF.

This chain joins TRBV6-6 and TRBJ2-2; 9 bases match TRBD1. This CDR3 is built from 15 residues. Germline V lookup: CDR1 MNHNY, CDR2 SVGAGI (reference sequence). The trim removed 5 bases at V and 1 base at J, leaving 2 bases unmatched. CDR3 in DNA: TGTGCCAGCAGTGCGGGACAGGGGAACACCGGGGAGCTGTTTTTT. Translating it yields CASSAGQGNTGELFF.